The present TCR beta chain was sequenced within a study of identical twins. General observations from the study: The more abundant beta clonotypes in cord blood had fewer insertions, and memory repertoires did not show this.

This clonotype was counted a few times. What it binds is unknown. One entry per CDR3 protein results from TCRdb running MiXCR on the 5' RACE reads. The sample lists about 100,000 distinct CDR3 sequences, 5.9% occurring once. Per the germline V gene, CDR1 is SGHVS and CDR2 is FNYEAQ. The CDR3 contains 15 residues. With 2 bases removed from V and 0 bases from J, the gap between germline ends came to 8 bases. This chain links TRBV7-6 with TRBJ1-3; D is uncertain. The clonotype comes from a woman aged 45-59 years in good health. The specimen sequenced was memory T cells sorted from blood. CDR3 amino acids: CASSLRRTSGNTIYF. The DNA for the CDR3 is TGTGCCAGCAGCTTAAGGCGAACCTCTGGAAACACCATATATTTT.